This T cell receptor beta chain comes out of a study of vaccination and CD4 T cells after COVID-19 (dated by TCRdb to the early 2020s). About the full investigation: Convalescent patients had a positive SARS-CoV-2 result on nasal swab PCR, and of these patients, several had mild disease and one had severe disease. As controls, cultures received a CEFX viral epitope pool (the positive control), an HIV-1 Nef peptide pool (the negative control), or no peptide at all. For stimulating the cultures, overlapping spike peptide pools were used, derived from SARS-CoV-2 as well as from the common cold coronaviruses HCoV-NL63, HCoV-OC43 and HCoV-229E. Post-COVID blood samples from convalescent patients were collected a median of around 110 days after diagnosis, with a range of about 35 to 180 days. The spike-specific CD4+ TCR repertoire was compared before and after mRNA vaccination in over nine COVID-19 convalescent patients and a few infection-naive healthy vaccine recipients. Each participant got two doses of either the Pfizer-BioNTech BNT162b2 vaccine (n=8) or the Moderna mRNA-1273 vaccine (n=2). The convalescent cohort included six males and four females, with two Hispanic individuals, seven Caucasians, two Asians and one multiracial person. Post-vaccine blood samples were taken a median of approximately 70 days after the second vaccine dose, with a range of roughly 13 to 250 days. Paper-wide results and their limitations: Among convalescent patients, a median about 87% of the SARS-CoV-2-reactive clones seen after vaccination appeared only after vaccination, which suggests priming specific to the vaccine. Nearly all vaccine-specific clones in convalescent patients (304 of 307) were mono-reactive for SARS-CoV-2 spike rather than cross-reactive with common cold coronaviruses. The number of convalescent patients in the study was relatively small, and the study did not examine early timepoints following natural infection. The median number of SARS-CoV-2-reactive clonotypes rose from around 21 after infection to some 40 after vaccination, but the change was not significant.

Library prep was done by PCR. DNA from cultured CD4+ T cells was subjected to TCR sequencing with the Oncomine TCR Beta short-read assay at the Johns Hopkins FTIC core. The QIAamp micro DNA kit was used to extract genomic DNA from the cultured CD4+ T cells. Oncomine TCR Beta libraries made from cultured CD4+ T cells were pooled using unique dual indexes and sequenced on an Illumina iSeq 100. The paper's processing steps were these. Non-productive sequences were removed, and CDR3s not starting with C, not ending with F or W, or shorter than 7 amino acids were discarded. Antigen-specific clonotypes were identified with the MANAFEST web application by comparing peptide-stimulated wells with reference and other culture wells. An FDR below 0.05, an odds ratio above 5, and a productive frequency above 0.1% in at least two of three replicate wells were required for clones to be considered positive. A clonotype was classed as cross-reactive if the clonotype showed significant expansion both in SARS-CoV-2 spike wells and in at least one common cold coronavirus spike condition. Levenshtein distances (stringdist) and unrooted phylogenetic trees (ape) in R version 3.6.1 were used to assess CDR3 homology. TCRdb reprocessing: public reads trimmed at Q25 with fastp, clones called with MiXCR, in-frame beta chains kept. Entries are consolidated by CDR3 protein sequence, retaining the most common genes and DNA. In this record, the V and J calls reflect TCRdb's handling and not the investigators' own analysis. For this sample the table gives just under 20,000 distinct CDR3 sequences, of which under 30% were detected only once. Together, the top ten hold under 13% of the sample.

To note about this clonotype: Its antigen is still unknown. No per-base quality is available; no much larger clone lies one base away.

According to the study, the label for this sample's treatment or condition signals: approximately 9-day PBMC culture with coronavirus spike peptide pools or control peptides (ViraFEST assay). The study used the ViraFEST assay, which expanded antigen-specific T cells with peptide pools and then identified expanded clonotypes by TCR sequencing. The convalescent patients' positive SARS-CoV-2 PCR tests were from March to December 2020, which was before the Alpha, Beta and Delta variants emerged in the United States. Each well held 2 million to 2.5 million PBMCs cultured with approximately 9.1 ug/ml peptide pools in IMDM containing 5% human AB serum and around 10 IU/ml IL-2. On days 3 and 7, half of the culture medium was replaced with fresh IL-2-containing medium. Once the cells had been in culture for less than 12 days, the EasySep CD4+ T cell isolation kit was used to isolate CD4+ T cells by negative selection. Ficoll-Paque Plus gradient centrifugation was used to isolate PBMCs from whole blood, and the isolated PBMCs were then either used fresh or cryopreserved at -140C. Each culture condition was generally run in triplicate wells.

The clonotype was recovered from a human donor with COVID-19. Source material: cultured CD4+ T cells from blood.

DNA sequence: TGTGCCAGCAGTGAATCAATGACAGGGCAAGAGACCCAGTACTTC. This gives the protein CASSESMTGQETQYF. The sequence links TRBV2 to TRBJ2-5, with 7 central nucleotides matching TRBD1. The germline V gene gives CDR1 as SNHLY and CDR2 as FYNNEI. V and J are trimmed by 2 bases and 2 bases, and the gene matches miss 5 bases of the junction. From cysteine to phenylalanine, the CDR3 is 15 amino acids long. Only the CDR3 DNA stays, 45 bases, in frame from base 1.